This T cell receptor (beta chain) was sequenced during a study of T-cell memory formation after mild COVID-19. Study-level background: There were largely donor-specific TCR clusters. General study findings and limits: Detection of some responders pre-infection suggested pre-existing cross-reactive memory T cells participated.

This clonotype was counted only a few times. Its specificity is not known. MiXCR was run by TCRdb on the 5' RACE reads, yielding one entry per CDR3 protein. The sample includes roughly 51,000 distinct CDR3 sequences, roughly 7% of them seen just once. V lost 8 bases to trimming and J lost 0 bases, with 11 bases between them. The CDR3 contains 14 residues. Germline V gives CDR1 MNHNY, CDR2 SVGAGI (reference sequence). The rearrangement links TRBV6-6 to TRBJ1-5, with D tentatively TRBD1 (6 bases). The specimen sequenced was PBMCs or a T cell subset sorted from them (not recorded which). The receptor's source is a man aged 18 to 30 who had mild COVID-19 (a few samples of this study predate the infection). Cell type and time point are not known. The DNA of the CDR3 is TGTGCCAGCGTGTGGGGGGCTAGCAATCAGCCCCAGCATTTT. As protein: CASVWGASNQPQHF.